Listed below are T cell receptor beta chains from one sample, sequenced in a study of control samples from healthy donors and cancer patients. TCRdb's table, derived via immunoSEQ multiplex PCR, lists solely in-frame clones and lacks some. The sample holds roughly 190,000 clones. Sequences were obtained from blood. All receptors derive from a woman in her twenties or thirties in good health. Both conserved end residues are part of each CDR3. D genes are given only for firm matches.

v_call	cdr3_length	j_call	d_call	cdr3_aa	cdr3_nt
TRBV28	14	TRBJ1-2	-	CATFTRGLNYGYTF	TGTGCCACATTCACCAGGGGATTGAACTATGGCTACACCTTC
TRBV27	15	TRBJ1-3	-	CASRGTLTSGNTIYF	TGTGCCAGCAGGGGGACCCTGACATCTGGAAACACCATATATTTT
TRBV7-6	14	TRBJ1-2	-	CASSPRTGTDGYTF	TGTGCCAGCAGCCCGCGCACCGGGACTGATGGCTACACCTTC
TRBV5-1	15	TRBJ1-1	-	CASSTEFVGDTEAFF	TGCGCCAGCAGCACTGAATTCGTGGGCGACACTGAAGCTTTCTTT
TRBV12-3/TRBV12-4	13	TRBJ2-7	TRBD2	CASSPTSGYEQYF	TGTGCCAGCAGTCCGACTAGCGGCTACGAGCAGTACTTC
TRBV28	15	TRBJ1-5	TRBD1	CASSPPTGGHQPQHF	TGTGCCAGCAGTCCACCAACAGGGGGGCATCAGCCCCAGCATTTT
TRBV10-3	15	TRBJ1-2	TRBD1	CAISRWDRGQGGYTF	TGTGCCATCAGCCGATGGGACAGGGGGCAGGGGGGCTACACCTTC
TRBV6-6	16	TRBJ1-3	-	CASSYGGEFSGNTIYF	TGTGCCAGCAGTTACGGTGGGGAATTCTCTGGAAACACCATATATTTT
TRBV15	15	TRBJ1-5	-	CATSRDRAGVQPQHF	TGTGCCACCAGCAGAGATAGGGCAGGCGTTCAGCCCCAGCATTTT
TRBV5-1	16	TRBJ1-4	-	CASSQGTGDPFEKLFF	TGCGCCAGCAGCCAAGGGACTGGGGACCCCTTTGAAAAACTGTTTTTT
TRBV7-9	16	TRBJ1-6	TRBD1	CASSLSRQGARGPLHF	TGTGCCAGCAGCTTAAGTCGGCAGGGGGCGCGGGGACCCCTCCACTTT
TRBV7-2	12	TRBJ2-7	-	CASSYRGREQYF	TGTGCCAGCAGCTATCGTGGCCGCGAGCAGTACTTC
TRBV19	14	TRBJ1-2	TRBD1	CASSIGDRGNGYTF	TGTGCCAGTAGTATAGGAGACAGGGGTAATGGCTACACCTTC
TRBV9	13	TRBJ2-1	-	CASSAAPWDEQFF	TGTGCCAGCAGCGCCGCTCCTTGGGATGAGCAGTTCTTC
TRBV11-2	12	TRBJ2-7	TRBD1	CASSRQGSEQYF	TGTGCCAGCAGCCGACAGGGATCCGAGCAGTACTTC
TRBV28	12	TRBJ1-2	-	CASSSDIDGYTF	TGTGCCAGCAGTTCGGACATTGATGGCTACACCTTC
TRBV9	13	TRBJ1-5	-	CASSVGGSQPQHF	TGTGCCAGCAGCGTAGGAGGGAGTCAGCCCCAGCATTTT
TRBV4-1	15	TRBJ2-5	-	CASSQDVAPQETQYF	TGCGCCAGCAGCCAAGACGTAGCCCCTCAAGAGACCCAGTACTTC
TRBV19	12	TRBJ1-1	-	CASLDTGTEAFF	TGTGCCAGCCTTGACACGGGAACTGAAGCTTTCTTT
TRBV2	15	TRBJ1-1	TRBD1	CASSDMGQGNTEAFF	TGTGCCAGCAGTGACATGGGACAGGGAAACACTGAAGCTTTCTTT
TRBV25-1	16	TRBJ1-4	-	CASSEGYRVPNEKLFF	TGTGCCAGCAGTGAGGGGTACAGGGTACCGAATGAAAAACTGTTTTTT
TRBV6-2/TRBV6-3	17	TRBJ1-3	-	CASSPRTAYFSGNTIYF	TGTGCCAGCAGCCCTAGGACAGCTTACTTCTCTGGAAACACCATATATTTT
TRBV6-4	17	TRBJ1-2	-	CASSLSIRDKDNYGYTF	TGTGCCAGCAGCCTCTCAATCCGGGACAAAGATAACTATGGCTACACCTTC
TRBV28	13	TRBJ1-1	-	CASSFAGSTEAFF	TGTGCCAGCAGTTTCGCAGGGTCGACTGAAGCTTTCTTT
TRBV4-1	16	TRBJ1-6	-	CASSFRLSSYNSPLHF	TGCGCCAGCAGTTTTAGACTGAGCTCCTATAATTCACCCCTCCACTTT
TRBV7-9	19	TRBJ1-2	TRBD1	CASSLTGFVDREEGYGYTF	TGTGCCAGCAGCCTGACGGGGTTCGTTGACAGGGAGGAAGGCTATGGCTACACCTTC
TRBV28	14	TRBJ2-7	-	CASSLGAGTHEQYF	TGTGCCAGCAGTTTAGGGGCAGGGACCCACGAGCAGTACTTC
TRBV6-4	13	TRBJ1-4	TRBD1	CASRGQGTEKLFF	TGTGCCAGCAGGGGACAGGGGACTGAAAAACTGTTTTTT
TRBV28	18	TRBJ1-2	TRBD1	CASSFVSGTGGIGYGYTF	TGTGCCAGCAGTTTCGTCTCCGGGACAGGGGGAATAGGCTATGGCTACACCTTC
TRBV7-3	15	TRBJ2-3	TRBD2	CASSFRRGSTDTQYF	TGTGCCAGCAGCTTTAGGCGGGGGAGCACAGATACGCAGTATTTT
TRBV7-9	16	TRBJ1-3	-	CASSPASQFSGNTIYF	TGTGCCAGCAGCCCCGCCTCACAGTTCTCTGGAAACACCATATATTTT
TRBV5-6	16	TRBJ2-3	-	CASSLALNPVTDTQYF	TGTGCCAGCAGCTTGGCGCTCAACCCGGTCACAGATACGCAGTATTTT
TRBV11-3	15	TRBJ2-1	-	CASSLGGPAYNEQFF	TGTGCCAGCAGCTTAGGGGGGCCCGCCTACAATGAGCAGTTCTTC
TRBV28	12	TRBJ2-7	-	CASSPRVVEQYF	TGTGCCAGCAGTCCCCGGGTTGTCGAGCAGTACTTC
TRBV4-1	12	TRBJ1-4	-	CASSRDYEKLFF	TGCGCCAGCAGCCGGGACTATGAAAAACTGTTTTTT
TRBV7-9	14	TRBJ1-3	TRBD1	CASSYMGQQNTIYF	TGTGCCAGCAGCTACATGGGACAGCAAAACACCATATATTTT
TRBV18	16	TRBJ2-3	-	CASSPAPGTSTDTQYF	TGTGCCAGCTCACCAGCGCCAGGGACTAGCACAGATACGCAGTATTTT
TRBV5-1	16	TRBJ2-1	TRBD2	CASSLAPSGGQGEQFF	TGCGCCAGCAGCTTGGCACCTAGCGGGGGACAAGGGGAGCAGTTCTTC
TRBV7-2	13	TRBJ1-5	-	CASSFAGNQPQHF	TGTGCCAGCAGCTTTGCAGGGAATCAGCCCCAGCATTTT
TRBV4-1	16	TRBJ2-5	-	CASSLVGLEVGETQYF	TGCGCCAGCAGCCTAGTGGGTCTTGAGGTGGGAGAGACCCAGTACTTC
TRBV4-1	15	TRBJ2-6	-	CASSQAGSGANVLTF	TGCGCCAGCAGCCAAGCAGGGTCTGGGGCCAACGTCCTGACTTTC
TRBV30	14	TRBJ2-7	TRBD1	CAWSLGTGDYEQYF	TGTGCCTGGAGCCTCGGGACAGGAGATTACGAGCAGTACTTC
TRBV12-3/TRBV12-4	13	TRBJ2-7	TRBD2	CASTGTSAYEQYF	TGTGCCAGCACCGGGACTAGCGCCTACGAGCAGTACTTC
TRBV5-5	12	TRBJ2-7	-	CASSLFPGAQYF	TGTGCCAGCAGCTTGTTCCCGGGGGCCCAGTACTTC
TRBV3-1/TRBV3-2	14	TRBJ1-5	-	CASSQTRSNQPQHF	TGTGCCAGCAGCCAAACGAGGAGCAATCAGCCCCAGCATTTT